This TCR beta chain appears in the sequencing data of a study of T cell repertoires in aging, cancer and after chemotherapy. The template was genomic DNA from peripheral blood, not RNA. In the case of this clonotype: Antigen specificity is unknown.

Study-wide findings and caveats: Loss of evenness, beyond lost richness, contributed to age-related TCR diversity decline in cancer patients.

A mixed TRB-A/B primer pool amplified rearranged TRB by multiplex touch-down PCR. A single record per CDR3 protein comes from TCRdb applying MiXCR to the multiplex PCR reads. The sample has about 9,200 distinct CDR3 sequences, about 37% seen once. The CDR3 has 16 amino acids. Germline-derived CDR1 and CDR2 are MNHEY and SMNVEV (reference sequence). Germline trimming cut 3 bases from V and 3 bases from J; bases unmatched to any gene: 6. The receptor was derived from a human donor in good health. The V call is TRBV27, the J call TRBJ1-5, with 9 nucleotides matching TRBD1. Sequencing was performed on blood. Here the CDR3 DNA reads TGTGCCAGCAGTTTGACCGGGACAGGGCCCAATCAGCCCCAGCATTTT. Protein sequence: CASSLTGTGPNQPQHF.